Listed below are T cell receptor beta chains from one sample, sequenced in a study of blood T cell repertoires in COVID-19. Clones were sequenced by immunoSEQ multiplex PCR, and TCRdb holds only the in-frame ones, with some missing. The sample lists 300,000 to 400,000 clones, roughly 85% occurring once. The sequencing sample was made of peripheral blood. These receptors came from a human donor in a cohort sampled during active COVID-19. The CDR3 runs from the conserved cysteine through the conserved F or W. A D gene is named only where the DNA matches it firmly. Only part of the rows carry a size: once, few, many, or a class if the clone is expanded.

clone size	J gene	V gene	D gene	CDR3 protein	CDR3 DNA
NA	TRBJ2-7	TRBV20-1	TRBD2	CSASSPSGGEQYF	TGCAGTGCTAGTTCCCCTAGCGGCGGGGAGCAGTACTTC
NA	TRBJ2-7	TRBV5-1	TRBD2	CASSLVAGAYEQYF	TGCGCCAGCAGCTTGGTAGCGGGGGCGTACGAGCAGTACTTC
NA	TRBJ2-1	TRBV10-3	TRBD2	CAINLAGAGNEQFF	TGTGCCATCAACCTAGCGGGGGCGGGGAATGAGCAGTTCTTC
NA	TRBJ2-7	TRBV14	NA	CASSLMTDSYEQYF	TGTGCCAGCAGCTTGATGACAGACTCTTACGAGCAGTACTTC
NA	TRBJ1-1	TRBV2	NA	CASSAGRDTEAFF	TGTGCCAGCAGTGCAGGGAGGGATACTGAAGCTTTCTTT
NA	TRBJ1-1	TRBV3-1/TRBV3-2	NA	CASSHRAAMNTEAFF	TGTGCCAGCAGCCATCGAGCCGCAATGAACACTGAAGCTTTCTTT
once	TRBJ1-2	TRBV2	NA	CASRPRGGLGYGYTF	TGTGCCAGCAGGCCGAGAGGGGGTCTAGGGTATGGCTACACCTTC
NA	TRBJ1-5	TRBV19	TRBD1	CASSQQGARVALPQHF	TGTGCCAGTAGCCAACAGGGGGCGCGGGTAGCACTGCCCCAGCATTTT
NA	TRBJ2-7	TRBV2	TRBD1	CASTSRDRGSYEQYF	TGTGCCAGCACCTCCCGGGACAGGGGCTCCTACGAGCAGTACTTC
NA	TRBJ1-5	TRBV19	NA	CASSSATLNQPQHF	TGTGCCAGTAGCTCCGCAACTCTTAATCAGCCCCAGCATTTT
NA	TRBJ1-2	TRBV4-2	NA	CASSQEGFQRQKVYGYTF	TGTGCCAGCAGCCAAGAAGGTTTCCAAAGACAGAAAGTCTATGGCTACACCTTC
NA	TRBJ2-3	TRBV24-1	NA	CATSDSSTDTQYF	TGTGCCACCAGTGATTCTAGCACAGATACGCAGTATTTT
NA	TRBJ1-1	TRBV9	TRBD1	CASSVEGTGEVFF	TGTGCCAGCAGCGTAGAAGGAACAGGGGAAGTTTTCTTT
NA	TRBJ1-1	TRBV6-1	NA	CASSDSWGRFTEAFF	TGTGCCAGCAGTGATAGCTGGGGGCGGTTCACTGAAGCTTTCTTT
NA	TRBJ1-1	TRBV19	TRBD1	CASSIKPGQENTEAFF	TGTGCCAGTAGTATAAAACCCGGACAGGAAAACACTGAAGCTTTCTTT
NA	TRBJ2-7	TRBV7-3	TRBD1	CASSQTGGGEQYF	TGTGCCAGCAGCCAGACAGGGGGAGGAGAGCAGTACTTC
NA	TRBJ1-2	TRBV3-1/TRBV3-2	NA	CASSHRQAYGYTF	TGTGCCAGCAGCCACCGACAGGCCTATGGCTACACCTTC
NA	TRBJ2-7	TRBV5-1	NA	CASSLGQKGEQYF	TGCGCCAGCAGCTTGGGACAGAAAGGCGAGCAGTACTTC
NA	TRBJ2-2	TRBV27	TRBD1	CASRLGTGDYTGELFF	TGTGCCAGCAGACTAGGGACAGGGGATTACACCGGGGAGCTGTTTTTT
NA	TRBJ2-5	TRBV4-2	NA	CASSTPGQHLQETQYF	TGTGCCAGCAGCACCCCGGGACAACACCTCCAAGAGACCCAGTACTTC
NA	TRBJ1-1	TRBV10-3	NA	CAISGTLRNTEAFF	TGTGCCATCAGTGGGACATTAAGAAACACTGAAGCTTTCTTT
NA	TRBJ2-5	TRBV20-1	TRBD1	CSAGGEETQYF	TGCAGTGCAGGGGGCGAAGAGACCCAGTACTTC
once	TRBJ1-5	TRBV5-6	NA	CASSLSLNQPQHF	TGTGCCAGCAGCTTGAGTCTAAATCAGCCCCAGCATTTT
NA	TRBJ2-4	TRBV2	NA	CANQGYNGNIQYF	TGTGCCAACCAGGGCTACAATGGAAACATTCAGTACTTC
NA	TRBJ1-1	TRBV19	NA	CASSIAQGIGTEAFF	TGTGCCAGTAGTATAGCTCAGGGGATCGGGACTGAAGCTTTCTTT
NA	TRBJ1-2	TRBV15	NA	CATSRGVVGYTF	TGTGCCACCAGCAGAGGAGTAGTTGGCTACACCTTC
NA	TRBJ1-3	TRBV9	NA	CASSVYSGNTIYF	TGTGCCAGCAGCGTGTACTCTGGAAACACCATATATTTT
NA	TRBJ1-1	TRBV29-1	NA	CSVLTDTEAFF	TGCAGCGTTTTGACAGATACAGAAGCTTTCTTT
NA	TRBJ1-6	TRBV5-1	NA	CASSLAGTGLSYNSPLHF	TGCGCCAGCAGCTTGGCGGGAACAGGGTTGTCCTATAATTCACCCCTCCACTTT
NA	TRBJ2-2	TRBV2	TRBD2	CASRALAGGFAGELFF	TGTGCCAGCAGGGCCTTAGCGGGGGGGTTCGCCGGGGAGCTGTTTTTT
NA	TRBJ2-7	TRBV2	TRBD1	CASNGQGPYEQYF	TGTGCCAGCAATGGACAGGGACCCTACGAGCAGTACTTC
once	TRBJ1-1	TRBV5-1	NA	CASSPHSGEAFF	TGCGCCAGCAGCCCTCATTCGGGTGAAGCTTTCTTT
few	TRBJ1-1	TRBV14	NA	CASSPRRGNTEAFF	TGTGCCAGCAGCCCTCGCAGGGGGAACACTGAAGCTTTCTTT
NA	TRBJ1-5	TRBV9	TRBD1	CASSVGQGGSNQPQHF	TGTGCCAGCAGCGTCGGACAGGGAGGTAGCAATCAGCCCCAGCATTTT
NA	TRBJ2-7	TRBV6-5	NA	CASSPSSYEQYF	TGTGCCAGCAGTCCGAGCTCCTACGAGCAGTACTTC
NA	TRBJ1-1	TRBV5-4	NA	CASSSSRINTEAFF	TGTGCCAGCAGTTCGTCGAGGATCAACACTGAAGCTTTCTTT
NA	TRBJ1-2	TRBV5-1	TRBD1	CASSLGNTGGHGYTF	TGCGCCAGCAGCTTAGGCAATACAGGGGGACATGGCTACACCTTC
NA	TRBJ1-4	TRBV20-1	NA	CSALNEKLFF	TGCAGTGCTCTTAATGAAAAACTGTTTTTT
NA	TRBJ2-3	TRBV6-5	NA	CASRASGTDTQYF	TGTGCCAGCAGGGCTAGTGGCACAGATACGCAGTATTTT
NA	TRBJ2-1	TRBV6-4	TRBD1	CASSDSPGDRAHEQFF	TGTGCCAGCAGTGACTCACCCGGGGACAGGGCCCATGAGCAGTTCTTC
NA	TRBJ1-1	TRBV29-1	TRBD1	CSVWDRGRTEAFF	TGCAGCGTTTGGGACAGGGGGCGAACTGAAGCTTTCTTT
NA	TRBJ1-2	TRBV5-5	NA	CASSLGAAGLYF	TGTGCCAGCAGTTTGGGGGCTGCAGGGCTCTACTTC
NA	TRBJ1-6	TRBV21-1	NA	CASSPQDRGRSYNSPLHF	TGTGCCAGCAGCCCCCAAGACAGGGGACGCTCCTATAATTCACCCCTCCACTTT
NA	TRBJ1-1	TRBV3-1/TRBV3-2	TRBD1	CASSRQGEAFF	TGTGCCAGCAGCCGACAGGGTGAAGCTTTCTTT
NA	TRBJ1-1	TRBV10-3	NA	CAISERETEAFF	TGTGCCATCAGTGAGAGGGAGACTGAAGCTTTCTTT
NA	TRBJ1-5	TRBV19	TRBD1	CASRGTGGLIGQPQHF	TGTGCCAGTAGAGGGACAGGGGGCTTGATCGGTCAGCCCCAGCATTTT
NA	TRBJ2-7	TRBV6-6	TRBD1	CASSYRGQSYEQYF	TGTGCCAGCAGTTACCGGGGACAGTCCTACGAGCAGTACTTC
NA	TRBJ1-1	TRBV27	NA	CASSQTGAEAFF	TGTGCCAGCAGTCAGACAGGCGCCGAAGCTTTCTTT
NA	TRBJ2-7	TRBV5-6	NA	CASSRRDIFYEQYF	TGTGCCAGCAGCAGAAGGGACATCTTCTACGAGCAGTACTTC